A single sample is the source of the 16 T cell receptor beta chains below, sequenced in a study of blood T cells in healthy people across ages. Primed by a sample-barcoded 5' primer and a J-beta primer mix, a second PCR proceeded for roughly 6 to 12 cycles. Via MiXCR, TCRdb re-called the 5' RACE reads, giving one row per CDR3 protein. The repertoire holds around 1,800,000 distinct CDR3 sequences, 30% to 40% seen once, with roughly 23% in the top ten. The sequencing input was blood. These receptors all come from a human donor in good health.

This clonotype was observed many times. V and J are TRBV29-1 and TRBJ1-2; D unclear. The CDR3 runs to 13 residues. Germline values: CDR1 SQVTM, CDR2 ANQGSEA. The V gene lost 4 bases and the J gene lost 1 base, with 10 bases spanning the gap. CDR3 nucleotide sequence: TGCAGCGTTGGCTTGACCCTTAACTATGGCTACACCTTC. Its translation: CSVGLTLNYGYTF. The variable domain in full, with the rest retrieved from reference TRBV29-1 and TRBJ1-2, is SAVISQKPSRDICQRGTSLTIQCQVDSQVTMMFWYRQQPGQSLTLIATANQGSEATYESGFVIDKFPISRPNLTFSTLTVSNMSPEDSSIYLCSVGLTLNYGYTFGSGTRLTVV.

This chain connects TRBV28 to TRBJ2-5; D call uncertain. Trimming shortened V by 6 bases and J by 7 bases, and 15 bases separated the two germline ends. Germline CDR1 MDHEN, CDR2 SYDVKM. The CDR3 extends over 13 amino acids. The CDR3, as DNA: TGTGCCAGCAGCTTAGATCTTTCTGGGACCCAGTACTTC. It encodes CASSLDLSGTQYF.

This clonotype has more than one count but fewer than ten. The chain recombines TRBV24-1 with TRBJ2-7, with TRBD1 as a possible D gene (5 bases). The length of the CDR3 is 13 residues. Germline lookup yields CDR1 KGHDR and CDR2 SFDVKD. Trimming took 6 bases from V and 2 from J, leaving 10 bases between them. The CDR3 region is CATSPADTYEQYF. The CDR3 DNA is TGTGCCACCAGTCCGGCGGACACCTACGAGCAGTACTTC.

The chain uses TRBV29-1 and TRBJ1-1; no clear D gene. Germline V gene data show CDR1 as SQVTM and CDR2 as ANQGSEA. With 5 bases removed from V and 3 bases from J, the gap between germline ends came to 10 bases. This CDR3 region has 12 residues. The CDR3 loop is CSVSRLDTEAFF. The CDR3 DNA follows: TGCAGCGTTTCTAGGTTGGACACTGAAGCTTTCTTT.

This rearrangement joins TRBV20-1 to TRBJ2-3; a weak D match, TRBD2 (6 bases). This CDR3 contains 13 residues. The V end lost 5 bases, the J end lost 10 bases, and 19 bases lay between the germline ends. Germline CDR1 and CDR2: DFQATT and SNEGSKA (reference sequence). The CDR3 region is CSAGQPGEPAQYF. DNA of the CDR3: TGCAGTGCTGGCCAACCGGGGGAGCCGGCGCAGTATTTT.

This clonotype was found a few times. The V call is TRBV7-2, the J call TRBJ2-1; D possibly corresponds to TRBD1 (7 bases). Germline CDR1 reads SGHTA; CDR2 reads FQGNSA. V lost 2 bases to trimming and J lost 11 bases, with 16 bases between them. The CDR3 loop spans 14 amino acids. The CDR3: CASSLLLEGAQQFF. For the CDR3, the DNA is TGTGCCAGCAGCTTACTGTTGGAGGGGGCCCAGCAGTTCTTC.

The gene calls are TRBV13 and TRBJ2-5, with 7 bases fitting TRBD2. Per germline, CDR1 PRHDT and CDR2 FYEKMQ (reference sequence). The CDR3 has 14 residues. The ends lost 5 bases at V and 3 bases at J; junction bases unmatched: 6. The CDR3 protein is CASSRRRGEETQYF. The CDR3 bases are TGTGCCAGCAGCCGTCGCCGGGGGGAAGAGACCCAGTACTTC.

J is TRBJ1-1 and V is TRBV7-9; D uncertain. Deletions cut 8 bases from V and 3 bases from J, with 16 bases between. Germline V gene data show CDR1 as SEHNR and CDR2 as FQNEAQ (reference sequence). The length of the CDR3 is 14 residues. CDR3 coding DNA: TGTGCCAGCTCGTCGAGGGCTAGGGACACTGAAGCTTTCTTT. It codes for CASSSRARDTEAFF.

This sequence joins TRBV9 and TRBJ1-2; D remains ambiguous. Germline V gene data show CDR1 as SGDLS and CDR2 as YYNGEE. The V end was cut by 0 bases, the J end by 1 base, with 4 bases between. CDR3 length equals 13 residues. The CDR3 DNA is TGTGCCAGCAGCGTAGGAATTAACTATGGCTACACCTTC. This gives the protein CASSVGINYGYTF.

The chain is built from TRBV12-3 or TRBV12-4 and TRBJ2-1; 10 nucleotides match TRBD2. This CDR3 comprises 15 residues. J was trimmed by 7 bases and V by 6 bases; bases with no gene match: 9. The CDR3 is CASRGSGRGGNEQFF. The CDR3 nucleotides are TGTGCCAGCAGGGGGAGCGGGAGGGGAGGAAATGAGCAGTTCTTC.

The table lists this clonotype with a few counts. The CDR3 region is CASSPLQGGGYTF. CDR3 bases: TGTGCCAGCAGCCCCTTACAGGGAGGTGGCTACACCTTC. This chain links TRBV14 with TRBJ1-2; D possibly corresponds to TRBD1 (6 bases). The CDR3 extends over 13 amino acids. CDR1 and CDR2 (germline): SGHDN, FVKESK. Trimming shortened V by 4 bases and J by 7 bases, and 13 bases separated the two germline ends.

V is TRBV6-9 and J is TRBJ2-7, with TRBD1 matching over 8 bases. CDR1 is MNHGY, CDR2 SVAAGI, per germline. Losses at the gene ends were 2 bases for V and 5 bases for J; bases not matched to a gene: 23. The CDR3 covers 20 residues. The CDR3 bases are TGTGCCAGCAGTTATCACGTTCGGGACAGGCTCCTACCGCTGAAGAACGAGCAGTACTTC. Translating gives CASSYHVRDRLLPLKNEQYF.

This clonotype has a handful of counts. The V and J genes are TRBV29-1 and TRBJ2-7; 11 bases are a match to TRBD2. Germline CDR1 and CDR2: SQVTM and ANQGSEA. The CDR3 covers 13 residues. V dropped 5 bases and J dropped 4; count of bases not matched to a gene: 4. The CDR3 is CSVMTSGTYEQYF. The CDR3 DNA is TGCAGCGTTATGACTAGCGGGACTTACGAGCAGTACTTC.

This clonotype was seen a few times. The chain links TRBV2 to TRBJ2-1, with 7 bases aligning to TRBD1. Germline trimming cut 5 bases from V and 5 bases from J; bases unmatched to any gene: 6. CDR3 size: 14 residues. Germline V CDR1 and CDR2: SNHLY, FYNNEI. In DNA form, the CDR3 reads TGTGCCAGCAGTAGCCCGGGACAGAACAATGAGCAGTTCTTC. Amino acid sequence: CASSSPGQNNEQFF. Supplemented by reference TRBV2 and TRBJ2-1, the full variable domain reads EPEVTQTPSHQVTQMGQEVILRCVPISNHLYFYWYRQILGQKVEFLVSFYNNEISEKSEIFDDQFSVERPDGSNFTLKIRSTKLEDSAMYFCASSSPGQNNEQFFGPGTRLTVL.

The CDR3 bases are TGTGCCAGTAGTATAGATACAGGGAAACAATACTCTGGGGCCAACGTCCTGACTTTC. Its translation is CASSIDTGKQYSGANVLTF. This rearrangement joins TRBV19 to TRBJ2-6; D is possibly TRBD1 (6 bases). The CDR3 has 19 amino acids. The germline gives CDR1 LNHDA, CDR2 SQIVND (reference sequence). V was shortened by 0 bases and J by 0 bases, with 15 bases between the two germline ends.

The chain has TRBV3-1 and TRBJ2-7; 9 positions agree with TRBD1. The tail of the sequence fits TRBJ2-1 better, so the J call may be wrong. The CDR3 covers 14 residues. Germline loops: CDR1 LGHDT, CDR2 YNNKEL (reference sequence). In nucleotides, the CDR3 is TGTGCCAGCAGCCAGACAGGGGGTGACAATGAGCAGTTCTTC. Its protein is CASSQTGGDNEQFF.